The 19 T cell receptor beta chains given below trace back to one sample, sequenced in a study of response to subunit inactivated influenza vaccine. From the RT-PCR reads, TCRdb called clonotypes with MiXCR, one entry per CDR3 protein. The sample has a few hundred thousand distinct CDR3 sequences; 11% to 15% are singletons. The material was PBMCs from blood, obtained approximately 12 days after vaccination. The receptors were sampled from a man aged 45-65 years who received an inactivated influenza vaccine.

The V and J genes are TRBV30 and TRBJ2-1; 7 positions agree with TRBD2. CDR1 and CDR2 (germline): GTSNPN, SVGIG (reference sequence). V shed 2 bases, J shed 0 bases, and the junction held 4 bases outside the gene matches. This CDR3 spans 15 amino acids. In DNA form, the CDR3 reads TGTGCCTGGAGTTTCGGCGGGAGCTCCTACAATGAGCAGTTCTTC. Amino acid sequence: CAWSFGGSSYNEQFF.

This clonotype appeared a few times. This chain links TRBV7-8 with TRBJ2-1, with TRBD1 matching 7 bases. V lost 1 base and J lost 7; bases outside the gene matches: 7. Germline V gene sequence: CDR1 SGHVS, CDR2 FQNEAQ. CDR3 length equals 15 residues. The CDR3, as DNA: TGTGCCAGCAGCTTAGTAGTAGGACAGGCGAATGAGCAGTTCTTC. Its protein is CASSLVVGQANEQFF.

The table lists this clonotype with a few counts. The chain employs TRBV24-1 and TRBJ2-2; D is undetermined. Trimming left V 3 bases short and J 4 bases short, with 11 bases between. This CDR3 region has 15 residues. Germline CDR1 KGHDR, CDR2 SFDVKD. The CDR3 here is CATSDPQSTTGELFF. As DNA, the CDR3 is TGTGCCACCAGTGATCCTCAGAGTACCACCGGGGAGCTGTTTTTT.

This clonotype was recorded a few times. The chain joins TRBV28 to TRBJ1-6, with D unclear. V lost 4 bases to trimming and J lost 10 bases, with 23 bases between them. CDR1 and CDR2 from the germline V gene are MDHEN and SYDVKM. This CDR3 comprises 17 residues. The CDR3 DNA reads TGTGCCAGCAGTTCGCCGGTGACGGTCTCAATTTTGTCACCCCTCCACTTT. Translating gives CASSSPVTVSILSPLHF. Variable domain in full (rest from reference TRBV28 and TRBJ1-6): DVKVTQSSRYLVKRTGEKVFLECVQDMDHENMFWYRQDPGLGLRLIYFSYDVKMKEKGDIPEGYSVSREKKERFSLILESASTNQTSMYLCASSSPVTVSILSPLHFGNGTRLTVT.

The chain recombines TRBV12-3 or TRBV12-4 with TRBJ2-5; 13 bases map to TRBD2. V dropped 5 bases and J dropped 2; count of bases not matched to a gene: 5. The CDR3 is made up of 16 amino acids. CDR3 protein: CASSPGLAGHQETQYF. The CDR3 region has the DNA TGTGCCAGCAGTCCGGGACTAGCGGGGCATCAAGAGACCCAGTACTTC.

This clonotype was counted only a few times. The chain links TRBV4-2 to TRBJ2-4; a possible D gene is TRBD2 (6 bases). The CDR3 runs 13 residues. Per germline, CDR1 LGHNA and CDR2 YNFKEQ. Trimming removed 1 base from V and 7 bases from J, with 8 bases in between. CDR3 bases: TGTGCCAGCAGCCAAGTCGGGGGTAACATTCAGTACTTC. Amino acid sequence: CASSQVGGNIQYF.

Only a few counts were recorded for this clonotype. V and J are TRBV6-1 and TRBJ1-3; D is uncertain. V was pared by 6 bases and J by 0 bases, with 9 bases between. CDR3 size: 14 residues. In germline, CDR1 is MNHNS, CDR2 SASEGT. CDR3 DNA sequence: TGTGCCAGCAGAAGGTCGAGCTCTGGAAACACCATATATTTT. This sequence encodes CASRRSSSGNTIYF.

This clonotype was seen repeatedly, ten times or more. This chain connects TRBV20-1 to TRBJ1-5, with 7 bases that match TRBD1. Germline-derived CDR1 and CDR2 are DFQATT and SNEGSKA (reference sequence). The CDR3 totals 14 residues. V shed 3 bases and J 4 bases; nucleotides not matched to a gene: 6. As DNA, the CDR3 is TGCAGTGCTAGCCCCGTGACAGGGAATCAGCCCCAGCATTTT. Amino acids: CSASPVTGNQPQHF.

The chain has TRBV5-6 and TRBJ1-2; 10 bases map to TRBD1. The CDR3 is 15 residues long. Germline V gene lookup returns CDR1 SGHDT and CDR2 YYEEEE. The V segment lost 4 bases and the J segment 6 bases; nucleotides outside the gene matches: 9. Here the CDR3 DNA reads TGTGCCAGCAGCACGATGGACAGGGGGAGCCATGGCTACACCTTC. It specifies CASSTMDRGSHGYTF.

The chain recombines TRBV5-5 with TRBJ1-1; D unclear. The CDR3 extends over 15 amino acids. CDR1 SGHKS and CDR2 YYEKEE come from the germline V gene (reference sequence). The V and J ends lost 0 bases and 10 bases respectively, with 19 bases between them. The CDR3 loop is CASSLGPGLPGGAFF. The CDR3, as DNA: TGTGCCAGCAGCTTGGGGCCAGGCCTTCCCGGTGGAGCTTTCTTT. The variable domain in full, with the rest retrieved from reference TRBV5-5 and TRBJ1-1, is DAGVTQSPTHLIKTRGQQVTLRCSPISGHKSVSWYQQVLGQGPQFIFQYYEKEERGRGNFPDRFSARQFPNYSSELNVNALLLGDSALYLCASSLGPGLPGGAFFGQGTRLTVV.

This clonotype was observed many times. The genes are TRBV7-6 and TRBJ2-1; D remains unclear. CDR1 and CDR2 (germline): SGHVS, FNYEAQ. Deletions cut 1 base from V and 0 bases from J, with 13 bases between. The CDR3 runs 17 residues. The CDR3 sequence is CASSLVRLSSSYNEQFF. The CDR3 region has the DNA TGTGCCAGCAGCTTAGTTAGGTTATCGAGCTCCTACAATGAGCAGTTCTTC. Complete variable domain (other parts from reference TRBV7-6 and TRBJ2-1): GAGVSQSPRYKVTKRGQDVALRCDPISGHVSLYWYRQALGQGPEFLTYFNYEAQQDKSGLPNDRFSAERPEGSISTLTIQRTEQRDSAMYRCASSLVRLSSSYNEQFFGPGTRLTVL.

CDR3 amino acids: CAWSVAVEPYEQYF. The CDR3 DNA reads as TGTGCCTGGAGTGTAGCCGTGGAACCCTACGAGCAGTACTTC. This chain connects TRBV30 to TRBJ2-7; D is uncertain. Per the germline V gene, CDR1 is GTSNPN and CDR2 is SVGIG (reference sequence). The CDR3 spans 14 residues. Trimming removed 0 bases from V and 2 bases from J, with 11 bases in between.

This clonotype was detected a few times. This chain's CDR3 is CAISGGTRYEQYF. As DNA, the CDR3 is TGTGCCATCAGTGGGGGGACTCGCTACGAGCAGTACTTC. The rearrangement uses TRBV10-3 and TRBJ2-7; TRBD2 might be the D (6 bases). This CDR3 comprises 13 residues. Germline V lookup: CDR1 ENHRY, CDR2 SYGVKD. Between the trimmed V and J ends, which lost 4 bases and 3 bases, there was a span of 10 bases.

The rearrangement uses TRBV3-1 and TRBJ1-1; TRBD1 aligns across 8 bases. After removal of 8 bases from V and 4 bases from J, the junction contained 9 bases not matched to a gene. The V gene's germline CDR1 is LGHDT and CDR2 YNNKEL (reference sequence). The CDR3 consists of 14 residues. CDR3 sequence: CASEVGQGATEAFF. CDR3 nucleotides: TGTGCCAGCGAAGTGGGGCAGGGGGCCACTGAAGCTTTCTTT.

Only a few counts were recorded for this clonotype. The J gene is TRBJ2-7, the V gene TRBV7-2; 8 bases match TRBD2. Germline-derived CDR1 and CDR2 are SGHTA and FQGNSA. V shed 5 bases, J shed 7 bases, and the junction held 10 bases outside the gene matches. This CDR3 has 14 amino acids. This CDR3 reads CASSLSGKGREQYF. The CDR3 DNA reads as TGTGCCAGCAGCCTTAGCGGGAAGGGTAGGGAGCAGTACTTC.

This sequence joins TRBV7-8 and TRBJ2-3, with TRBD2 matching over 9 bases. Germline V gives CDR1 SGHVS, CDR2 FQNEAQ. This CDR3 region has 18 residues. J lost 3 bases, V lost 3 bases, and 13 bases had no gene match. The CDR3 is CASSLAPLGLAPTDTQYF. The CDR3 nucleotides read TGTGCCAGCAGCTTGGCACCTTTAGGACTAGCGCCAACAGATACGCAGTATTTT. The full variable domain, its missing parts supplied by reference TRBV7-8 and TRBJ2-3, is GAGVSQSPRYKVAKRGQDVALRCDPISGHVSLFWYQQALGQGPEFLTYFQNEAQLDKSGLPSDRFFAERPEGSVSTLKIQRTQQEDSAVYLCASSLAPLGLAPTDTQYFGPGTRLTVL.

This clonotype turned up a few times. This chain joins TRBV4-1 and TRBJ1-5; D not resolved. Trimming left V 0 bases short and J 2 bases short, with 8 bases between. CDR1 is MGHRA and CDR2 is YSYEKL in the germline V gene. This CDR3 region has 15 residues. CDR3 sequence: CASSQDPGRNQPQHF. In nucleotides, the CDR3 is TGCGCCAGCAGCCAAGATCCCGGCCGCAATCAGCCCCAGCATTTT.

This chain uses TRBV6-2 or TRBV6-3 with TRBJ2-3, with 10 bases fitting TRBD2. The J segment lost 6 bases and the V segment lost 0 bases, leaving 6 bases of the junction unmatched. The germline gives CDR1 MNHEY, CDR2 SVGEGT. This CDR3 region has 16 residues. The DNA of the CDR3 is TGTGCCAGCAGTTACTCAGCGGGGGGGCCAGTTGATACGCAGTATTTT. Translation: CASSYSAGGPVDTQYF.

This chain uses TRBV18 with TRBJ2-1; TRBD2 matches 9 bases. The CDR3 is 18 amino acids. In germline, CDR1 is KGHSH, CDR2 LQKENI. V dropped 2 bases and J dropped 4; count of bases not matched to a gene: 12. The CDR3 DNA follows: TGTGCCAGCTCACCAGGTTTAAGCGGGAGGAAGAATTACAATGAGCAGTTCTTC. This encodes CASSPGLSGRKNYNEQFF.